The source of this T cell receptor (beta chain) is a study of T-cell reconstitution after alpha-beta-depleted transplantation in children. Preparing the TCRbeta library involved the use of unique molecular identifiers. TCRdb called the PCR reads again in MiXCR, with one record for every CDR3 protein. The table lists a few hundred thousand distinct CDR3 sequences, 16% of them singletons, with 25% to 30% in the top ten. The CDR3 has 16 residues. The ends lost 5 bases at V and 5 bases at J; junction bases unmatched: 8. Looked up from germline, CDR1 is SGHTA and CDR2 is FQGNSA. The sequence came from a boy in the first two years of life who had a stem cell transplant for Wiskott-Aldrich syndrome, so the T cells may come from the graft donor. Source: PBMCs, mostly from graft donor cells, taken 360 days after TCRalphabeta/CD19-depleted stem cell transplant. V gene TRBV7-2 combines with J gene TRBJ2-7; TRBD2 aligns across 14 bases. For the CDR3, the DNA is TGTGCCAGCAGCCTTACCGGGACTAGCGGGAGCCACGAGCAGTACTTC. This sequence encodes CASSLTGTSGSHEQYF. Full variable domain (rest looked up from reference TRBV7-2 and TRBJ2-7): GAGVSQSPSNKVTEKGKDVELRCDPISGHTALYWYRQSLGQGLEFLIYFQGNSAPDKSGLPSDRFSAERTGGSVSTLTIQRTQQEDSAVYLCASSLTGTSGSHEQYFGPGTRLTVT.